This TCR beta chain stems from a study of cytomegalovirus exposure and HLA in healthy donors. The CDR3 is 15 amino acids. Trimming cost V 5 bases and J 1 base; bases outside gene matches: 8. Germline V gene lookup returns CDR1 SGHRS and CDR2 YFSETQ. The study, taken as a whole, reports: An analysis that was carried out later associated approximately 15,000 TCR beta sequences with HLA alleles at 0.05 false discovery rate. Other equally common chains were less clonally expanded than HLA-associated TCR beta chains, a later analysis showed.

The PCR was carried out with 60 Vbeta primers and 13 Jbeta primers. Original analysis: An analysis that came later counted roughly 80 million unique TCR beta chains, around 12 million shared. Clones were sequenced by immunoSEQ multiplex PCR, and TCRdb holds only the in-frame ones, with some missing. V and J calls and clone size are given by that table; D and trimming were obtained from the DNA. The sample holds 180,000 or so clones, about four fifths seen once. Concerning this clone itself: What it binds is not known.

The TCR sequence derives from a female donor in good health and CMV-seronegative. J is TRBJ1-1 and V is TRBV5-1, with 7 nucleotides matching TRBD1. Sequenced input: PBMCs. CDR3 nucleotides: TGCGCCAGCAGTTATTTAGGGGGCCCGAACACTGAAGCTTTCTTT. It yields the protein CASSYLGGPNTEAFF.